Listed here are 16 T cell receptor beta chains from one sample, sequenced in a study of low-dose radiotherapy and immunotherapy resistance in tumors. Priming of first-strand cDNA relied on TRAV- and TRBV-specific primers (covering alpha and beta chains). TCR amplification involved 20 PCR cycles with a constant-region primer and V-primer adapter. TCRdb re-derived calls from the reads in MiXCR, one entry per CDR3 protein. The table has approximately 90,000 distinct CDR3 sequences, 9.4% seen once. Time point in this sample: before trial treatment. The sample was PBMCs, taken before treatment. The receptor source for this set is a male donor with prostate cancer.

This clonotype was picked up many times. The chain has TRBV6-5 and TRBJ2-1; the D is unclear. Germline values: CDR1 MNHEY, CDR2 SVGAGI. V dropped 8 bases and J dropped 0 bases, with 14 bases sitting between them. The CDR3 extends over 15 amino acids. The CDR3 region has the DNA TGTGCCAGCGCCTCGCAGCTCAGCTCCTACAATGAGCAGTTCTTC. Its translation: CASASQLSSYNEQFF.

This sequence joins TRBV28 and TRBJ1-2, with D perhaps matching TRBD1 (6 bases). V was clipped by 9 bases and J by 4 bases, with 12 bases between them. The CDR3 consists of 12 residues. Germline V CDR1 and CDR2: MDHEN, SYDVKM. The DNA of the CDR3 is TGTGCCAGTCAGCAGGGGAGCTATGGCTACACCTTC. Encoded protein: CASQQGSYGYTF.

This clonotype was observed many times. The V and J genes are TRBV19 and TRBJ2-3; D gene ambiguous. The CDR3 is made up of 16 amino acids. V shed 1 base and J shed 4 bases, with 15 bases lying between them. Germline V gene data show CDR1 as LNHDA and CDR2 as SQIVND (reference sequence). The CDR3 nucleotides read TGTGCCAGTAGTATAGTTTCCGCTAACTCCCCAGATACGCAGTATTTT. Protein: CASSIVSANSPDTQYF.

This clonotype was detected many times. The chain joins TRBV7-6 to TRBJ2-1; D is unresolved. The length of the CDR3 is 12 residues. V shed 4 bases and J shed 8 bases, with 9 bases lying between them. Germline lookup yields CDR1 SGHVS and CDR2 FNYEAQ. CDR3 nucleotides: TGTGCCAGCAGCTCGGCCGCCGATGAGCAGTTCTTC. This codes for CASSSAADEQFF.

This clonotype was seen ten or more times. The CDR3 loop reads CASAPAWTGGSGELFF. DNA for the CDR3: TGTGCCAGCGCCCCGGCTTGGACAGGGGGCTCCGGGGAGCTGTTTTTT. The genes are TRBV6-5 and TRBJ2-2, with TRBD1 identical over 11 bases. Trimming removed 8 bases from V and 6 bases from J; junction bases left unmatched: 11. The CDR3 is 16 residues long. Germline V CDR1 and CDR2: MNHEY, SVGAGI.

This clonotype was seen repeatedly, ten times or more. V is TRBV4-3 and J is TRBJ1-1; D is ambiguous. CDR1 and CDR2 from the germline V gene are LGHNA and YSLEER. Trimming left V 0 bases short and J 3 bases short, with 14 bases between. There are 16 residues in the CDR3. The CDR3 here is CASSQEWTGRDTEAFF. Here the CDR3 DNA reads TGCGCCAGCAGCCAAGAATGGACCGGGAGGGACACTGAAGCTTTCTTT.

This clonotype was detected many times. The chain carries TRBV5-1 and TRBJ1-2; D not resolved. Per the germline V gene, CDR1 is SGHRS and CDR2 is YFSETQ. The length of the CDR3 is 13 residues. V lost 0 bases and J 8 bases, leaving 11 bases between the germline ends. The CDR3 DNA sequence: TGCGCCAGCAGCTTGGACACATCCGGCGGCTACACCTTC. This translates into CASSLDTSGGYTF. Combining the CDR3 with reference TRBV5-1 and TRBJ1-2 gives the whole variable domain KAGVTQTPRYLIKTRGQQVTLSCSPISGHRSVSWYQQTPGQGLQFLFEYFSETQRNKGNFPGRFSGRQFSNSRSEMNVSTLELGDSALYLCASSLDTSGGYTFGSGTRLTVV.

The sample holds many counts of this clonotype. V and J are TRBV29-1 and TRBJ2-7, with 10 positions matching TRBD2. The CDR3 loop spans 13 amino acids. Losses at the gene ends were 4 bases for V and 3 bases for J; bases not matched to a gene: 3. CDR1 is SQVTM, CDR2 ANQGSEA, per germline. The CDR3 is CSVAWTSGYEQYF. The DNA of the CDR3 is TGCAGCGTTGCGTGGACTAGCGGCTACGAGCAGTACTTC.

This clonotype was counted ten times or more. This chain connects TRBV6-1 to TRBJ2-4, with 8 bases lining up with TRBD2. J was trimmed by 7 bases and V by 6 bases; bases with no gene match: 11. CDR3 size: 15 residues. CDR1 MNHNS and CDR2 SASEGT come from the germline V gene. Here the CDR3 reads CASRGREDHLNIQYF. For the CDR3, the DNA is TGTGCCAGCAGGGGGCGGGAGGACCACTTGAACATTCAGTACTTC.

Worth noting for this clonotype: A read error is likely here: a far larger clone is one base away. The V gene is TRBV6-8, the J gene TRBJ2-7; either TRBD1 or TRBD2 may supply D (6 bases each). Matching the DNA end better, TRBJ2-5 makes the J call doubtful. Germline values: CDR1 MNHGY, CDR2 SAAAGT. The CDR3 runs to 16 residues. DNA of the CDR3: TGTGCCAGCAGTGAATTTTCGGGGGCCCTTAAAGAGACCCAGTACTTC. As protein: CASSEFSGALKETQYF.

This clonotype was recorded many times. This sequence joins TRBV28 and TRBJ2-3, with 10 bases identical to TRBD1. The CDR3 has 17 amino acids. Germline CDR1 MDHEN, CDR2 SYDVKM. The V gene end was trimmed by 7 bases and the J gene end by 2 bases; junction bases not matched to a gene: 12. CDR3 sequence reads: CASTLPGGQGFTDTQYF. The CDR3 nucleotides are TGTGCCAGCACCTTACCAGGGGGACAGGGGTTCACAGATACGCAGTATTTT. The full variable domain, its missing parts supplied by reference TRBV28 and TRBJ2-3, is DVKVTQSSRYLVKRTGEKVFLECVQDMDHENMFWYRQDPGLGLRLIYFSYDVKMKEKGDIPEGYSVSREKKERFSLILESASTNQTSMYLCASTLPGGQGFTDTQYFGPGTRLTVL.

This clonotype was recorded many times. The chain has TRBV20-1 and TRBJ1-1; D is undetermined. V gave up 5 bases and J gave up 1 base, with 11 bases separating them. Germline CDR1 reads DFQATT; CDR2 reads SNEGSKA (reference sequence). This CDR3 is 13 amino acids long. CDR3 sequence: CSAAGGKNTEAFF. The CDR3 DNA is TGCAGTGCTGCGGGAGGCAAGAACACTGAAGCTTTCTTT.

This clonotype showed up many times. This chain joins TRBV28 and TRBJ1-5; no clear D. Germline loops: CDR1 MDHEN, CDR2 SYDVKM. The CDR3 runs to 15 residues. Trimming left V 1 base short and J 6 bases short, with 13 bases between. CDR3 sequence: CASSLFRLGLQPQHF. CDR3 coding DNA: TGTGCCAGCAGTTTATTTCGTTTAGGCCTTCAGCCCCAGCATTTT.

This clonotype appeared many times. The CDR3 region is CASSYSTEGAEQYF. The CDR3 coding sequence is TGTGCCAGCAGTTACTCGACTGAGGGGGCCGAGCAGTACTTC. The gene calls are TRBV6-2 or TRBV6-3 and TRBJ2-7; 7 nucleotides line up with TRBD1. The CDR3 totals 14 residues. V dropped 0 bases and J dropped 6; count of bases not matched to a gene: 5. Germline V gene lookup returns CDR1 MNHEY and CDR2 SVGEGT.

This clonotype has at least ten counts. The chain is built from TRBV3-1 and TRBJ2-1; the match to TRBD2 covers 11 bases. J lost 8 bases, V lost 0 bases, and 6 bases had no gene match. This CDR3 is 16 amino acids long. Looked up from germline, CDR1 is LGHDT and CDR2 is YNNKEL (reference sequence). The CDR3 here is CASSQERLAGRHEQFF. DNA of the CDR3: TGTGCCAGCAGCCAAGAACGACTAGCGGGAAGGCATGAGCAGTTCTTC.

This clonotype was recorded at least ten times. The chain joins TRBV9 to TRBJ1-3, with no clear D. This CDR3 has 15 residues. Germline V gene data show CDR1 as SGDLS and CDR2 as YYNGEE. The V and J ends lost 2 bases and 2 bases respectively, with 11 bases between them. The DNA of the CDR3 is TGTGCCAGCAGCGTCGGTATGGGAGCTGGAAACACCATATATTTT. This sequence encodes CASSVGMGAGNTIYF.